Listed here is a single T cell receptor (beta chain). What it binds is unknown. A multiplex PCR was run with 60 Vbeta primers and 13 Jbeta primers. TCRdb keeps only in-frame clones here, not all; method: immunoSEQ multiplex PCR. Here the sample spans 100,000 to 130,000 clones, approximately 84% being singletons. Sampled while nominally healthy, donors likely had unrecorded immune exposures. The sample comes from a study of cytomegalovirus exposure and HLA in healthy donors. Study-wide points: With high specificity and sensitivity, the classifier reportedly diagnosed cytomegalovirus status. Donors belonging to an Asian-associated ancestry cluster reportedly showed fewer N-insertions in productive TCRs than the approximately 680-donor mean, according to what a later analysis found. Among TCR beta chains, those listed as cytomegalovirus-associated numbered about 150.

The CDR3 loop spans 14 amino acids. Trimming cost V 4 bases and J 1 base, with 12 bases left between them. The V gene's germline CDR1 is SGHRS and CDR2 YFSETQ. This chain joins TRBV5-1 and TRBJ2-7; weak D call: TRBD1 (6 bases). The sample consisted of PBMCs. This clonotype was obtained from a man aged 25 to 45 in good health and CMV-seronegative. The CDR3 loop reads CASSTVGGSYEQYF. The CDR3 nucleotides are TGCGCCAGCAGCACGGTAGGGGGATCCTACGAGCAGTACTTC. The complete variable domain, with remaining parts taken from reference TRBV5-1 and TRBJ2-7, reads KAGVTQTPRYLIKTRGQQVTLSCSPISGHRSVSWYQQTPGQGLQFLFEYFSETQRNKGNFPGRFSGRQFSNSRSEMNVSTLELGDSALYLCASSTVGGSYEQYFGPGTRLTVT.